One sample yielded the 25 T cell receptor beta chains listed below, sequenced in a study of blood T cell repertoires in COVID-19. Produced via immunoSEQ multiplex PCR; TCRdb's table is partial and in-frame only. The sample consists of about 270,000 clones, about 90% of them appearing once. The sequenced material came from PBMCs or T cells enriched from blood (not recorded which). Receptor source: a woman in her twenties or thirties with acute COVID-19.

On this clone itself: The same CDR3 arises from other DNA sequences in this sample as well. The genes are TRBV7-2 and TRBJ1-2; 9 nucleotides align to TRBD1. V was clipped by 2 bases and J by 8 bases; unmatched bases: 6. Germline V gives CDR1 SGHTA, CDR2 FQGNSA. The CDR3 consists of 14 residues. CDR3 residues: CASSLTTGGRGYTF. The CDR3 DNA is TGTGCCAGCAGCTTAACTACAGGGGGCCGGGGCTACACCTTC.

This CDR3 is CASSLGEGLGQFF. CDR3 DNA: TGTGCCAGCAGCTTAGGGGAGGGTCTGGGGCAGTTCTTC. The chain employs TRBV7-9 and TRBJ2-1, with 7 bases identical to TRBD2. Germline V gives CDR1 SEHNR, CDR2 FQNEAQ (reference sequence). CDR3 length: 13 amino acids. V shed 1 base and J 12 bases; nucleotides not matched to a gene: 6.

The V gene is TRBV2, the J gene TRBJ1-5, with D tentatively TRBD1 (6 bases). The CDR3 covers 14 residues. Trimming cost V 5 bases and J 1 base, with 9 bases left between them. Per the germline V gene, CDR1 is SNHLY and CDR2 is FYNNEI. The CDR3, as DNA: TGTGCCAGCAGTACAGGGAGAAGCAATCAGCCCCAGCATTTT. It translates to CASSTGRSNQPQHF.

The chain employs TRBV25-1 and TRBJ2-1, with 7 positions matching TRBD1. In germline, CDR1 is MGHDK, CDR2 SYGVNS. Trimming took 5 bases from V and 0 from J; bases not matched to a gene: 7. This CDR3 is built from 16 residues. CDR3 amino acids: CASSRDRASSYNEQFF. DNA of the CDR3: TGTGCCAGCAGTCGAGACAGGGCCAGCTCCTACAATGAGCAGTTCTTC.

CDR3 DNA: TGTGCCAGTAGTATAAGGGACTCAACTGAAGCTTTCTTT. Protein sequence: CASSIRDSTEAFF. The V gene is TRBV19, the J gene TRBJ1-1, with D possibly being TRBD1 (5 bases). Germline values: CDR1 LNHDA, CDR2 SQIVND (reference sequence). V was pared by 2 bases and J by 5 bases, with 9 bases between. This CDR3 region has 13 residues.

V usage is TRBV6-4 and J usage is TRBJ2-2, with 8 bases identical to TRBD1. The CDR3 sequence is 15 residues long. Trimming removed 4 bases from V and 0 bases from J; junction bases left unmatched: 1. Germline V gene data show CDR1 as MRHNA and CDR2 as SNTAGT. The CDR3 spells CASSAQGANTGELFF. CDR3 bases: TGTGCCAGCAGTGCACAGGGGGCGAACACCGGGGAGCTGTTTTTT.

V and J are TRBV4-2 and TRBJ2-1, with 8 bases lining up with TRBD2. V was pared by 3 bases and J by 0 bases, with 7 bases of the junction left unmatched. Germline lookup yields CDR1 LGHNA and CDR2 YNFKEQ. CDR3 length: 17 residues. In DNA form, the CDR3 reads TGTGCCAGCAGCCAGGCGGGGGGCGGGCCCTCCTACAATGAGCAGTTCTTC. It codes for CASSQAGGGPSYNEQFF.

The rearrangement joins TRBV28 to TRBJ1-5; the D gene is possibly TRBD1 (5 bases). V lost 2 bases to trimming and J lost 0 bases, with 8 bases between them. CDR3 length equals 15 residues. Germline V gene data show CDR1 as MDHEN and CDR2 as SYDVKM. The CDR3 spells CASSLGGNSNQPQHF. The DNA for the CDR3 is TGTGCCAGCAGTTTAGGGGGGAATAGCAATCAGCCCCAGCATTTT.

Of note for this clone: Sequence at one end of the junction differs from germline and may be a read error. V usage is TRBV30 and J usage is TRBJ2-1, with TRBD2 identical over 12 bases. The V gene's germline CDR1 is GTSNPN and CDR2 SVGIG (reference sequence). This CDR3 spans 16 amino acids. CDR3 sequence (DNA): TGTGCCTGGAGTGACTCTAGCGGGAGGGCCTACGATGAGCAGTTCTTC. Encoded protein: CAWSDSSGRAYDEQFF.

The V and J genes are TRBV10-3 and TRBJ2-7; 7 nucleotides line up with TRBD1. The V segment lost 10 bases and the J segment 1 base; nucleotides outside the gene matches: 13. CDR1 and CDR2 (germline): ENHRY, SYGVKD. The CDR3 has 15 amino acids. As DNA, the CDR3 is TGTGCCAGCCGCTCAACAGGGGAAACGTCCTACGAGCAGTACTTC. Translation: CASRSTGETSYEQYF.

The V gene is TRBV2, the J gene TRBJ1-2; 8 nucleotides agree with TRBD1. This CDR3 is 13 amino acids long. The junction had 5 bases not matched to a gene; V was cut back by 8 bases and J by 3 bases. Germline V gene lookup returns CDR1 SNHLY and CDR2 FYNNEI. Here the CDR3 reads CASVQGADYGYTF. The CDR3 nucleotides read TGTGCCAGCGTGCAGGGGGCTGACTATGGCTACACCTTC. Drawing the rest from reference TRBV2 and TRBJ1-2, the complete variable domain is EPEVTQTPSHQVTQMGQEVILRCVPISNHLYFYWYRQILGQKVEFLVSFYNNEISEKSEIFDDQFSVERPDGSNFTLKIRSTKLEDSAMYFCASVQGADYGYTFGSGTRLTVV.

V is TRBV9 and J is TRBJ2-7; 9 bases fit TRBD2. V was clipped by 1 base and J by 5 bases; unmatched bases: 10. The germline CDR1 and CDR2 sequences are SGDLS and YYNGEE. This CDR3 comprises 16 residues. DNA of the CDR3: TGTGCCAGCAGCGTAAAGGGACTAGCCGACTCTAACGAGCAGTACTTC. Amino acids: CASSVKGLADSNEQYF. Combining the CDR3 with reference TRBV9 and TRBJ2-7 gives the whole variable domain DSGVTQTPKHLITATGQRVTLRCSPRSGDLSVYWYQQSLDQGLQFLIQYYNGEERAKGNILERFSAQQFPDLHSELNLSSLELGDSALYFCASSVKGLADSNEQYFGPGTRLTVT.

This clone was observed a single time. The V and J genes are TRBV28 and TRBJ1-1; 9 positions match TRBD1. CDR3 size: 16 residues. V was clipped by 2 bases and J by 4 bases; unmatched bases: 8. In germline, CDR1 is MDHEN, CDR2 SYDVKM. CDR3 region: CASSLIGGQGATEAFF. DNA of the CDR3: TGTGCCAGCAGTTTAATCGGGGGACAGGGTGCCACTGAAGCTTTCTTT. Filled out from reference TRBV28 and TRBJ1-1, the complete variable domain reads DVKVTQSSRYLVKRTGEKVFLECVQDMDHENMFWYRQDPGLGLRLIYFSYDVKMKEKGDIPEGYSVSREKKERFSLILESASTNQTSMYLCASSLIGGQGATEAFFGQGTRLTVV.

The gene calls are TRBV6-5 and TRBJ2-1, with 10 nucleotides matching TRBD2. The trim removed 2 bases at V and 8 bases at J, leaving 6 bases unmatched. The CDR3 length is 15 residues. Germline V gene lookup returns CDR1 MNHEY and CDR2 SVGAGI. The CDR3 is CASSYGLAGVYEQFF. CDR3 coding DNA: TGTGCCAGCAGTTACGGTCTAGCGGGAGTTTATGAGCAGTTCTTC.

The chain carries TRBV6-5 and TRBJ1-5; no firm D call. This CDR3 has 14 amino acids. Germline CDR1 is MNHEY and CDR2 is SVGAGI. Between the trimmed V and J ends, which lost 7 bases and 3 bases, there was a span of 13 bases. CDR3 nucleotide sequence: TGTGCCAGCACTCTAAATTCCTTCAATCAGCCCCAGCATTTT. This gives the protein CASTLNSFNQPQHF.

The CDR3 loop reads CASGRQGIYEQYF. DNA for the CDR3: TGTGCCAGCGGTAGACAGGGGATCTACGAGCAGTACTTC. V and J are TRBV6-5 and TRBJ2-7; TRBD1 matches 8 bases. CDR3 length equals 13 residues. V dropped 8 bases and J dropped 3; count of bases not matched to a gene: 6. Germline CDR1 and CDR2: MNHEY and SVGAGI.

The count of this clone is one. The chain carries TRBV7-9 and TRBJ2-3; unclear D gene. The CDR3 covers 14 residues. V was trimmed by 11 bases and J by 4 bases, leaving 19 bases between them. The germline V gene encodes CDR1 SEHNR and CDR2 FQNEAQ (reference sequence). The CDR3 loop reads CASERQLISDTQYF. The CDR3 region has the DNA TGTGCCTCGGAGCGTCAATTAATATCAGATACGCAGTATTTT.

This rearrangement joins TRBV4-3 to TRBJ2-1; no clear D gene. Looked up from germline, CDR1 is LGHNA and CDR2 is YSLEER. This CDR3 has 12 residues. Trimming cost V 1 base and J 6 bases, with 4 bases left between them. The CDR3 loop reads CASSQGANEQFF. CDR3 in DNA: TGCGCCAGCAGCCAAGGGGCCAATGAGCAGTTCTTC.

The V call is TRBV9, the J call TRBJ2-1, with TRBD2 matching 12 bases. Trimming removed 0 bases from V and 1 base from J; junction bases left unmatched: 5. This CDR3 comprises 18 residues. Germline CDR1 is SGDLS and CDR2 is YYNGEE. The CDR3 DNA is TGTGCCAGCAGCGTAGAATTAGGACTAGCGGGATCCTACAATGAGCAGTTCTTC. Translation: CASSVELGLAGSYNEQFF.

The V gene is TRBV5-6, the J gene TRBJ2-7; 11 nucleotides line up with TRBD1. Germline CDR1 SGHDT, CDR2 YYEEEE. This CDR3 has 14 residues. The V and J ends lost 3 bases and 5 bases, in that order; junction bases with no gene match: 4. The CDR3 DNA reads TGTGCCAGCAGCTACTGGGACAGGGGGGACGAGCAGTACTTC. It codes for CASSYWDRGDEQYF. Looking up the rest from reference TRBV5-6 and TRBJ2-7 gives the full variable domain: DAGVTQSPTHLIKTRGQQVTLRCSPKSGHDTVSWYQQALGQGPQFIFQYYEEEERQRGNFPDRFSGHQFPNYSSELNVNALLLGDSALYLCASSYWDRGDEQYFGPGTRLTVT.

This rearrangement joins TRBV27 to TRBJ1-2, with D tentatively TRBD1 (6 bases). Trimming pared 7 bases from V and 4 bases from J, leaving 13 bases between. CDR1 and CDR2 from the germline V gene are MNHEY and SMNVEV (reference sequence). CDR3 size: 13 residues. The CDR3 DNA sequence: TGTGCCAGCACCCCAGGACAGAGCTATGGCTACACCTTC. Translating gives CASTPGQSYGYTF.

The chain combines TRBV7-8 with TRBJ2-3; tentative D call: TRBD2 (7 bases). The CDR3 spans 17 residues. Germline V lookup: CDR1 SGHVS, CDR2 FQNEAQ. Trimming cost V 3 bases and J 1 base, with 17 bases left between them. The CDR3 DNA follows: TGTGCCAGCAGCTTTGGGGGCCTAGCGGTTGGCACAGATACGCAGTATTTT. Amino acid sequence: CASSFGGLAVGTDTQYF.

This chain uses TRBV7-9 with TRBJ1-4; D remains ambiguous. Germline V gene data show CDR1 as SEHNR and CDR2 as FQNEAQ (reference sequence). The CDR3 sequence is 16 residues long. Trimming cost V 5 bases and J 0 bases, with 13 bases left between them. Here the CDR3 DNA reads TGTGCCAGCAGCACTAACCGCGTTGCAACTAATGAAAAACTGTTTTTT. Its translation: CASSTNRVATNEKLFF. The full variable domain, its missing parts supplied by reference TRBV7-9 and TRBJ1-4, is DTGVSQNPRHKITKRGQNVTFRCDPISEHNRLYWYRQTLGQGPEFLTYFQNEAQLEKSRLLSDRFSAERPKGSFSTLEIQRTEQGDSAMYLCASSTNRVATNEKLFFGSGTQLSVL.

V usage is TRBV7-2 and J usage is TRBJ2-7; 9 nucleotides align to TRBD1. The length of the CDR3 is 14 residues. CDR1 is SGHTA and CDR2 is FQGNSA in the germline V gene. With 5 bases clipped from V and 6 bases from J, the junction kept 8 bases outside the gene matches. The CDR3 DNA is TGTGCCAGCAGCCCACAGGGGGCGGCATCCGAGCAGTACTTC. The encoded protein is CASSPQGAASEQYF.

The chain links TRBV6-2 or TRBV6-3 to TRBJ2-3; 13 nucleotides match TRBD2. Germline-derived CDR1 and CDR2 are MNHEY and SVGEGT. V was clipped by 0 bases and J by 0 bases; unmatched bases: 3. This CDR3 region has 18 residues. CDR3 coding DNA: TGTGCCAGCAGTTACTCCTGGACTAGCGGGGGAAGCACAGATACGCAGTATTTT. This encodes CASSYSWTSGGSTDTQYF.